These T cell receptor beta chains were read from a single sample in a study of blood T cells in healthy people across ages. TCRdb reprocessed the 5' RACE reads via MiXCR and lists one record per CDR3 protein. The sample shows more than 650,000 distinct CDR3 sequences, 22% of them seen only once. The sequencing input was blood. Receptor source: a man aged 70 or older in good health. The CDR3 runs from the conserved cysteine through the conserved F or W. The order of the fields is D gene, J gene, V gene, clone size, CDR3 DNA, CDR3 protein. A D gene is named only where the DNA matches it firmly. Only some rows state a clone size, as once, few, many or a class for expanded clones.

>-|TRBJ1-4|TRBV12-3/TRBV12-4|few
TGTGCCAGCACTCGGTGGGGGCTGGGGACTAATGAAAAACTGTTTTTT
CASTRWGLGTNEKLFF
>TRBD2|TRBJ2-1|TRBV27|-
TGTGCCAGCACCTCGGGGGGGGCTCTTGAGCAGTTCTTC
CASTSGGALEQFF
>TRBD1|TRBJ2-7|TRBV20-1|few
TGCAGTGCTAGAGGCTACAGGGGCTCCTACGAGCAGTACTTC
CSARGYRGSYEQYF
>TRBD2|TRBJ2-1|TRBV6-5|-
TGTGCCAGCAGTTACTACGGGGCTAGCGGGAGCCAAAATGAGCAGTTCTTC
CASSYYGASGSQNEQFF
>TRBD2|TRBJ2-3|TRBV25-1|-
TGTGCCAGCAGTGTGAGTCTAGCGGGGGGCCTTAGCACAGATACGCAGTATTTT
CASSVSLAGGLSTDTQYF
>-|TRBJ1-4|TRBV29-1|many
TGCAGCGCAAGACGGGAGGATGAAAAACTGTTTTTT
CSARREDEKLFF
>TRBD2|TRBJ2-5|TRBV20-1|-
TGCAGTGCCCCCCTCCTAGCGGGGGGAGCCTACGGAGAGACCCAGTACTTC
CSAPLLAGGAYGETQYF
>-|TRBJ2-7|TRBV6-5|few
TGTGCCAGCAGTTACTCGAGCGACTACGAGCAGTACTTC
CASSYSSDYEQYF
>-|TRBJ2-7|TRBV12-3/TRBV12-4|-
TGTGCCAGCAGTTCCCCCTCGAGGAATGTAGACGAGCAGTACTTC
CASSSPSRNVDEQYF
>-|TRBJ1-2|TRBV11-2|-
TGTGCCAGCAGCTCGGACAGTTGGGGTGGCTACACCTTC
CASSSDSWGGYTF
>TRBD1|TRBJ1-5|TRBV19|few
TGTGCCAGTAGGATACAGGGGGCAGGTCAGCCCCAGCATTTT
CASRIQGAGQPQHF
>-|TRBJ2-5|TRBV7-9|few
TGTGCCAGCAGCTTAGAACGGGCCCAAGAGACCCAGTACTTC
CASSLERAQETQYF